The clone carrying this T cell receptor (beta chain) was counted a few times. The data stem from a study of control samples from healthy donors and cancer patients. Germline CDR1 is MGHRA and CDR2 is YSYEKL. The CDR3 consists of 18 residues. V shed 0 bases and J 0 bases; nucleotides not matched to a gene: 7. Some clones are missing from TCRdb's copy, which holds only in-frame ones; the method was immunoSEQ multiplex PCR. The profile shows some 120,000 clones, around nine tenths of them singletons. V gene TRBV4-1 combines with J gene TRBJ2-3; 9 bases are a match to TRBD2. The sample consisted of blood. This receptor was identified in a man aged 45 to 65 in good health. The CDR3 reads CASSQEDYSGSSTDTQYF. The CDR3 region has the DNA TGCGCCAGCAGCCAAGAAGATTATAGCGGGAGTAGCACAGATACGCAGTATTTT.